Sequencing of this T cell receptor (beta chain) was carried out in a study of blood T cell repertoires in COVID-19. The V gene lost 4 bases and the J gene lost 5 bases, with 11 bases spanning the gap. This CDR3 region has 13 residues. CDR1 SNHLY and CDR2 FYNNEI come from the germline V gene. This clone has more than one count but fewer than ten. Produced via immunoSEQ multiplex PCR; TCRdb's table is partial and in-frame only. Of 200,000 or so clones in the sample, 75% to 90% were seen once. The sample comprised peripheral blood. The clonotype originates from a man younger than 45 with COVID-19, enrolled during active disease. The V and J genes are TRBV2 and TRBJ1-1; D is unclear. As DNA, the CDR3 is TGTGCCAGCAGTGCCTCCCCGGGGACTGAAGCTTTCTTT. It encodes CASSASPGTEAFF.